This entry concerns a single T cell receptor beta chain. The record originates from a study of radiotherapy plus CTLA-4 blockade in lung cancer. The wider study: Patients showed objective responses in 15% to 20% of cases and disease control in 31%.

Assay: immunoSEQ multiplex PCR; the TCRdb copy retains only in-frame clones and omits some. The sample records approximately 100,000 clones, approximately 81% being singletons. The V end lost 1 base, the J end lost 0 bases, and 11 bases lay between the germline ends. Germline V gene sequence: CDR1 SGHDT, CDR2 YYEEEE. There are 16 residues in the CDR3. This clonotype was sampled from a human donor with non-small cell lung cancer that progressed on radiotherapy plus ipilimumab. Some clones in this sample may be carry-over from other donors' samples. V and J are TRBV5-6 and TRBJ1-3, with D hard to call. The sequencing here drew on peripheral blood, taken from a patient treated with radiotherapy plus ipilimumab. CDR3 in amino acids: CASSLSPGGSGNTIYF. In DNA, the CDR3 is TGTGCCAGCAGCTTGTCCCCAGGAGGCTCTGGAAACACCATATATTTT.